The 22 T cell receptor beta chains below come from one sample, sequenced in a study of cytomegalovirus exposure and HLA in healthy donors. Primers included in the PCR were 60 Vbeta and 13 Jbeta primers. Libraries were prepared by immunoSEQ multiplex PCR; TCRdb keeps only in-frame clonotypes and omits some of them. Here the sample spans approximately 150,000 clones, about 83% being singletons. The sequenced sample was PBMCs. The receptor source for this set is a girl aged 5-17 years in good health and CMV-seropositive.

Regarding this clone: One end of the junction is discordant with germline, which a read error may explain. This chain links TRBV6-1 with TRBJ1-2, with 7 bases lining up with TRBD1. CDR1 MNHNS and CDR2 SASEGT come from the germline V gene. CDR3 length equals 14 residues. The CDR3 nucleotides are TGTGCCAGCAGTGAATGGGGCCCCTATTGGACAGGCGGCTTC. Translation gives CASSEWGPYWTGGF.

The chain links TRBV27 to TRBJ2-7, with a tentative D call TRBD1 (5 bases). Germline assignment: CDR1 MNHEY and CDR2 SMNVEV (reference sequence). The CDR3 is made up of 14 amino acids. The V gene lost 3 bases and the J gene lost 3 bases, with 12 bases spanning the gap. The DNA for the CDR3 is TGTGCCAGCAGTTTCGGTACACAGGTCTACGAGCAGTACTTC. Amino acids: CASSFGTQVYEQYF.

The chain couples TRBV5-8 to TRBJ1-5, with TRBD1 as a possible D gene (5 bases). In germline, CDR1 is SGHTS, CDR2 YDEGEE. The CDR3 sequence is 13 residues long. V dropped 2 bases and J dropped 7 bases, with 10 bases sitting between them. For the CDR3, the DNA is TGTGCCAGCAGCTTCGGACAATTACAGCCCCAGCATTTT. It codes for CASSFGQLQPQHF. The full variable domain, its missing parts supplied by reference TRBV5-8 and TRBJ1-5, is EAGVTQSPTHLIKTRGQQATLRCSPISGHTSVYWYQQALGLGLQFLLWYDEGEERNRGNFPPRFSGRQFPNYSSELNVNALELEDSALYLCASSFGQLQPQHFGDGTRLSIL.

This chain links TRBV9 with TRBJ1-2; TRBD1 is a possible D gene (6 bases). The CDR3 runs 15 residues. Germline V gene sequence: CDR1 SGDLS, CDR2 YYNGEE. V lost 2 bases and J lost 0, with 11 bases in between. This CDR3 reads CASSVGGPANYGYTF. DNA for the CDR3: TGTGCCAGCAGCGTGGGGGGGCCAGCTAACTATGGCTACACCTTC.

The chain is built from TRBV4-1 and TRBJ1-3; no reliable D call. Per the germline V gene, CDR1 is MGHRA and CDR2 is YSYEKL. Trimming took 2 bases from V and 0 from J, leaving 14 bases between them. The CDR3 loop spans 17 amino acids. The CDR3: CASSQLTNRISGNTIYF. For the CDR3, the DNA is TGCGCCAGCAGCCAACTCACTAACCGGATCTCTGGAAACACCATATATTTT.

V is TRBV28 and J is TRBJ1-1; the match to TRBD1 covers 10 bases. With 1 base clipped from V and 11 bases from J, the junction kept 4 bases outside the gene matches. The CDR3 length is 13 residues. CDR1 MDHEN and CDR2 SYDVKM come from the germline V gene. CDR3 nucleotide sequence: TGTGCCAGCAGTTTATTGACAGGGGGCAAGGCTTTCTTT. Translated: CASSLLTGGKAFF.

The rearrangement joins TRBV2 to TRBJ2-5; D gene unclear. Matching the DNA end better, TRBJ2-7 makes the J call doubtful. The CDR3 sequence is 14 residues long. Germline V CDR1 and CDR2: SNHLY, FYNNEI. CDR3 region: CASSELRSHYEQYF. The CDR3 nucleotides are TGTGCCAGCAGTGAGTTGCGGAGCCACTACGAGCAGTACTTC.

The chain carries TRBV7-3 and TRBJ2-1; 8 nucleotides line up with TRBD2. Germline V gene data show CDR1 as SGHTA and CDR2 as FQGTGA. The ends lost 4 bases at V and 0 bases at J; junction bases unmatched: 5. This CDR3 is built from 16 residues. DNA of the CDR3: TGTGCCAGCAGCTCGATAGCGGGGAGCTCCTACAATGAGCAGTTCTTC. It specifies CASSSIAGSSYNEQFF.

This chain connects TRBV2 to TRBJ2-2, with unresolved D. This CDR3 is 14 amino acids long. Trimming removed 6 bases at V and 2 bases at J, with 10 bases between. Germline CDR1 and CDR2: SNHLY and FYNNEI. The CDR3 loop is CASRPSSNTGELFF. The DNA of the CDR3 is TGTGCCAGCAGGCCCTCAAGCAACACCGGGGAGCTGTTTTTT.

The CDR3 nucleotides are TGTGCCAGCAGCTTACAGTCTGACTATGGCTACACCTTC. Encoded protein: CASSLQSDYGYTF. V gene TRBV5-4 combines with J gene TRBJ1-2, with D unclear. Trimming took off 2 bases at V and 3 bases at J, with 8 bases between the two ends. From germline, CDR1 is SGHNT and CDR2 YYREEE (reference sequence). The CDR3 totals 13 residues. Full variable domain (rest looked up from reference TRBV5-4 and TRBJ1-2): ETGVTQSPTHLIKTRGQQVTLRCSSQSGHNTVSWYQQALGQGPQFIFQYYREEENGRGNFPPRFSGLQFPNYSSELNVNALELDDSALYLCASSLQSDYGYTFGSGTRLTVV.

This clone showed up just once. The J gene is TRBJ2-7, the V gene TRBV4-1, with 7 bases aligning to TRBD1. This CDR3 is built from 15 residues. Germline values: CDR1 MGHRA, CDR2 YSYEKL. Trimming at V came to 3 bases and at J to 3 bases, leaving 8 bases not matched to a gene. CDR3 DNA: TGCGCCAGCAGCCAGGCAACGACAGGGATCTACGAGCAGTACTTC. Translation gives CASSQATTGIYEQYF.

CDR3 nucleotide sequence: TGTGCCAGCAGCCCAGTGACTGATGTCCGTTCAGATACGCAGTATTTT. Amino acid sequence: CASSPVTDVRSDTQYF. The chain couples TRBV5-4 to TRBJ2-3; D not resolved. V was trimmed by 4 bases and J by 4 bases, leaving 19 bases between them. This CDR3 spans 16 amino acids. Germline values: CDR1 SGHNT, CDR2 YYREEE (reference sequence).

The chain recombines TRBV7-3 with TRBJ1-1; D is possibly TRBD1 (6 bases). This CDR3 region has 13 residues. Trimming pared 5 bases from V and 5 bases from J, leaving 12 bases between. Per germline, CDR1 SGHTA and CDR2 FQGTGA. CDR3 sequence: CASSVTGWTEAFF. The CDR3 DNA reads TGTGCCAGCAGCGTGACAGGTTGGACTGAAGCTTTCTTT. Based on the CDR3 plus reference TRBV7-3 and TRBJ1-1, the full variable domain is GAGVSQTPSNKVTEKGKYVELRCDPISGHTALYWYRQSLGQGPEFLIYFQGTGAADDSGLPNDRFFAVRPEGSVSTLKIQRTERGDSAVYLCASSVTGWTEAFFGQGTRLTVV.

The chain is built from TRBV19 and TRBJ1-5; TRBD1 aligns across 7 bases. This CDR3 contains 15 residues. V dropped 8 bases and J dropped 2; count of bases not matched to a gene: 9. The germline V gene encodes CDR1 LNHDA and CDR2 SQIVND (reference sequence). The CDR3 region is CASQIRDRGNQPQHF. The CDR3 region has the DNA TGTGCCAGTCAGATCCGGGACAGAGGCAATCAGCCCCAGCATTTT.

This chain links TRBV18 with TRBJ1-1; no firm D call. The CDR3 has 12 amino acids. The germline CDR1 and CDR2 sequences are KGHSH and LQKENI. The V and J ends lost 0 bases and 6 bases respectively, with 5 bases between them. The CDR3 is CASSPPTAEAFF. CDR3 sequence (DNA): TGTGCCAGCTCACCACCAACAGCTGAAGCTTTCTTT. The full variable domain, with the rest looked up from reference TRBV18 and TRBJ1-1, is NAGVMQNPRHLVRRRGQEARLRCSPMKGHSHVYWYRQLPEEGLKFMVYLQKENIIDESGMPKERFSAEFPKEGPSILRIQQVVRGDSAAYFCASSPPTAEAFFGQGTRLTVV.

The chain joins TRBV30 to TRBJ1-4; D perhaps matches TRBD1 (5 bases). Trimming pared 0 bases from V and 7 bases from J, leaving 9 bases between. The CDR3 sequence is 13 residues long. The germline gives CDR1 GTSNPN, CDR2 SVGIG (reference sequence). CDR3 protein: CAWSVGGGEKLFF. DNA for the CDR3: TGTGCCTGGAGTGTAGGCGGGGGTGAAAAACTGTTTTTT.

The V call is TRBV9, the J call TRBJ2-1, with TRBD1 identical over 7 bases. Germline V lookup: CDR1 SGDLS, CDR2 YYNGEE. V lost 3 bases to trimming and J lost 4 bases; unmatched junction nucleotides: 7. The CDR3 is 15 residues long. CDR3 region: CASSAGTAKYNEQFF. For the CDR3, the DNA is TGTGCCAGCAGCGCCGGGACAGCGAAGTACAATGAGCAGTTCTTC.

This chain connects TRBV11-3 to TRBJ1-3, with D possibly TRBD1 on 5 matching bases. Trimming took off 0 bases at V and 0 bases at J, with 12 bases between the two ends. CDR3 length: 17 residues. Germline V CDR1 and CDR2: SGHNT, YENEEA. The CDR3 DNA is TGTGCCAGCAGCTTAGATTACGGCAGGGCCTCTGGAAACACCATATATTTT. It specifies CASSLDYGRASGNTIYF.

V is TRBV2 and J is TRBJ2-5; 8 bases line up with TRBD2. With V trimmed by 7 bases and J by 4 bases, 5 bases remained unmatched. CDR3 length: 13 residues. Germline V gene sequence: CDR1 SNHLY, CDR2 FYNNEI. The CDR3 protein is CASTGGALETQYF. The CDR3 bases are TGTGCCAGCACGGGGGGGGCTTTAGAGACCCAGTACTTC. Full variable domain (remainder filled in from reference TRBV2 and TRBJ2-5): EPEVTQTPSHQVTQMGQEVILRCVPISNHLYFYWYRQILGQKVEFLVSFYNNEISEKSEIFDDQFSVERPDGSNFTLKIRSTKLEDSAMYFCASTGGALETQYFGPGTRLLVL.

The chain recombines TRBV12-5 with TRBJ1-5; tentatively, D is TRBD1 (6 bases). The germline CDR1 and CDR2 sequences are LGHNT and FRNRAP. Trimming took 0 bases from V and 6 from J, leaving 12 bases between them. This CDR3 contains 15 residues. CDR3 sequence reads: CASGLVGGRIQPQHF. The CDR3 nucleotides are TGTGCTAGTGGTTTGGTGGGGGGGCGAATTCAGCCCCAGCATTTT.

The chain is built from TRBV9 and TRBJ2-1, with 15 bases fitting TRBD2. Germline-derived CDR1 and CDR2 are SGDLS and YYNGEE. The CDR3 is made up of 18 amino acids. J lost 1 base, V lost 2 bases, and 4 bases had no gene match. This CDR3 is CASSVGLAGGRSYNEQFF. As DNA, the CDR3 is TGTGCCAGCAGCGTCGGACTAGCGGGGGGGCGGTCCTACAATGAGCAGTTCTTC. Filled out from reference TRBV9 and TRBJ2-1, the complete variable domain reads DSGVTQTPKHLITATGQRVTLRCSPRSGDLSVYWYQQSLDQGLQFLIQYYNGEERAKGNILERFSAQQFPDLHSELNLSSLELGDSALYFCASSVGLAGGRSYNEQFFGPGTRLTVL.

V usage is TRBV2 and J usage is TRBJ1-4; D gene ambiguous. Trimming removed 5 bases at V and 8 bases at J, with 3 bases between. The V gene's germline CDR1 is SNHLY and CDR2 FYNNEI. The CDR3 is 10 residues long. As DNA, the CDR3 is TGTGCCAGCAGTCGGGAAAAACTGTTTTTT. This codes for CASSREKLFF.